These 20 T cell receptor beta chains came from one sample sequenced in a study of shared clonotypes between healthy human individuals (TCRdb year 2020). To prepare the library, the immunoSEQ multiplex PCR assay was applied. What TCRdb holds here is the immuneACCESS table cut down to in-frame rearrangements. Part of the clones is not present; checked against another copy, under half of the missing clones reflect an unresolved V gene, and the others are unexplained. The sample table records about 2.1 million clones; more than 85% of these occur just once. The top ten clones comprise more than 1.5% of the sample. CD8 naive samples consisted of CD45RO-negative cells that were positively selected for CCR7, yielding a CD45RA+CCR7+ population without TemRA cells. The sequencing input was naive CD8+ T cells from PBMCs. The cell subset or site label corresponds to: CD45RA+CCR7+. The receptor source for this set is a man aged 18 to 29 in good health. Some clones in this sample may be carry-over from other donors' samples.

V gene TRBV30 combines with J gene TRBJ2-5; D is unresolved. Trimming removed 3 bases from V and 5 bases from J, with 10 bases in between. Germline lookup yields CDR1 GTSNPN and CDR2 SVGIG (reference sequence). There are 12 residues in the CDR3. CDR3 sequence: CAWSSLGETQYF. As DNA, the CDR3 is TGTGCCTGGAGCTCCCTCGGGGAGACCCAGTACTTC.

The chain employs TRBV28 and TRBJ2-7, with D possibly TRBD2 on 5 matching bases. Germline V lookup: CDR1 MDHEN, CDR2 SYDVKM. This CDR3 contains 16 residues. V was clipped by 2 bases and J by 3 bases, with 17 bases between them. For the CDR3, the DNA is TGTGCCAGCAGTTTAACCCGCGGGCGACCGTACTACGAGCAGTACTTC. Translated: CASSLTRGRPYYEQYF.

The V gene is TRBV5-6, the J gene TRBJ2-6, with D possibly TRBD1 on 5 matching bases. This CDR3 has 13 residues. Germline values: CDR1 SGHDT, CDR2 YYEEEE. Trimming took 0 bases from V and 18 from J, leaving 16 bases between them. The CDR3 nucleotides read TGTGCCAGCAGCTTGGGTCAAGACAGTCGGAAGACTTTC. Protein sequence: CASSLGQDSRKTF.

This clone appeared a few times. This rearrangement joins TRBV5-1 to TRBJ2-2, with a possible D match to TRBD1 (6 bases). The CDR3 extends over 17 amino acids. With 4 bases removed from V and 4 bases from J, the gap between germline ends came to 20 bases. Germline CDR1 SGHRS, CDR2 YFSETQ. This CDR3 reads CASSPTETGLFTGELFF. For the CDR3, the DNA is TGCGCCAGCAGCCCGACCGAGACAGGCCTCTTCACCGGGGAGCTGTTTTTT.

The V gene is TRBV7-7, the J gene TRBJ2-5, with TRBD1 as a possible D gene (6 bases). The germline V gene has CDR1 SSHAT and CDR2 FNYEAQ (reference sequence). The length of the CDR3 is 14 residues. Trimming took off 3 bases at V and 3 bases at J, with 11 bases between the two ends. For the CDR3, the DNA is TGTGCCAGCAGCTTTGGGGGCGAGGAAGAGACCCAGTACTTC. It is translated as CASSFGGEEETQYF.

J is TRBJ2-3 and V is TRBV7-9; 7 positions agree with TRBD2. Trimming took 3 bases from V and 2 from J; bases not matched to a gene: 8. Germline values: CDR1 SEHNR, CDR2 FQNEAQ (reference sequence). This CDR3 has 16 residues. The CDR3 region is CASSFGAGDDTDTQYF. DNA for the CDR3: TGTGCCAGCAGCTTTGGTGCGGGGGACGACACAGATACGCAGTATTTT. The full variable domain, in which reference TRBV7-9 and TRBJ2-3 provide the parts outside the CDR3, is DTGVSQNPRHKITKRGQNVTFRCDPISEHNRLYWYRQTLGQGPEFLTYFQNEAQLEKSRLLSDRFSAERPKGSFSTLEIQRTEQGDSAMYLCASSFGAGDDTDTQYFGPGTRLTVL.

For the CDR3, the DNA is TGTGCCAGTAGTATAGGGGCAGTTTTAAATCAGCCCCAGCATTTT. Encoded protein: CASSIGAVLNQPQHF. This rearrangement joins TRBV19 to TRBJ1-5, with no clear D. V lost 1 base, J lost 4 bases, and 11 bases lay in between. The germline gives CDR1 LNHDA, CDR2 SQIVND (reference sequence). This CDR3 has 15 residues.

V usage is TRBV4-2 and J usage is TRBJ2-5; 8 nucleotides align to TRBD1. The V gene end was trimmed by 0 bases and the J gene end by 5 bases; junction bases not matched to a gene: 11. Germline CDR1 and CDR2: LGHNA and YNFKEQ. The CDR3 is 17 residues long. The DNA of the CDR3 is TGTGCCAGCAGCCAAGACCCAGACAGGGGCGAGGATGAGACCCAGTACTTC. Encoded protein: CASSQDPDRGEDETQYF.

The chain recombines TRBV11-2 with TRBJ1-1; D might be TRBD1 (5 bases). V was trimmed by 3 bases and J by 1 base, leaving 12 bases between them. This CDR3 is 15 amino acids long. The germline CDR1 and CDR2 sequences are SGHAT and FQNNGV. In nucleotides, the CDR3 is TGTGCCAGCAGCTTTGGCAGGGTTGCGAACACTGAAGCTTTCTTT. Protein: CASSFGRVANTEAFF.

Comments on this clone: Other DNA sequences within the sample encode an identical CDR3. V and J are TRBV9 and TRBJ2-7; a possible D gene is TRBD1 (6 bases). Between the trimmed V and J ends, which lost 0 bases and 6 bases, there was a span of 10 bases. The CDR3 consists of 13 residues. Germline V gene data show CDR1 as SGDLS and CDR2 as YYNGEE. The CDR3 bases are TGTGCCAGCAGCGTAGGTTCAGGGGCCGAGCAGTACTTC. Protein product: CASSVGSGAEQYF.

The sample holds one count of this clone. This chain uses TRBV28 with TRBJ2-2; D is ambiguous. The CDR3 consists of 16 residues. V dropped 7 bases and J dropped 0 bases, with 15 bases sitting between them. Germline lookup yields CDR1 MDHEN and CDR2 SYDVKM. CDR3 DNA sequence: TGTGCCAGCAACCTTTATACGAACGCGAACACCGGGGAGCTGTTTTTT. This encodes CASNLYTNANTGELFF.

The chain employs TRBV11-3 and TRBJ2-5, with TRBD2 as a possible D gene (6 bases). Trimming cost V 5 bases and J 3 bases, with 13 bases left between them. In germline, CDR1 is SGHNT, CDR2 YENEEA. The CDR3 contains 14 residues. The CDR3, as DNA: TGTGCCAGCAGCCCGCGGGGTAGGGAAGAGACCCAGTACTTC. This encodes CASSPRGREETQYF.

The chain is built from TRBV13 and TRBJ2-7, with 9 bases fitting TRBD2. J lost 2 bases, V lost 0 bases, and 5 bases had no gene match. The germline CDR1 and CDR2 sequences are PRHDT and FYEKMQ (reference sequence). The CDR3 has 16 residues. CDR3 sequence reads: CASSLGVAGVTYEQYF. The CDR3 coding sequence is TGTGCCAGCAGCTTAGGGGTAGCGGGAGTAACCTACGAGCAGTACTTC.

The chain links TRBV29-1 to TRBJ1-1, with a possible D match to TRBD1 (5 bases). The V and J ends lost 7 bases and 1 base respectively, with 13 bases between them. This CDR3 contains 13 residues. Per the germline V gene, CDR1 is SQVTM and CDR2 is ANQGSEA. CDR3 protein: CSAPGVTNTEAFF. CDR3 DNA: TGCAGCGCTCCGGGGGTTACGAACACTGAAGCTTTCTTT.

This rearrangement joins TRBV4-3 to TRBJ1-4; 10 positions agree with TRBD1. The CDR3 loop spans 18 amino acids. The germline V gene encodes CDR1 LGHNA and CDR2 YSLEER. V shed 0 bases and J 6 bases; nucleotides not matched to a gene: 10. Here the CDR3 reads CASSQEVGQGYLDEKLFF. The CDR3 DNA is TGCGCCAGCAGCCAAGAGGTGGGACAGGGGTATCTAGATGAAAAACTGTTTTTT.

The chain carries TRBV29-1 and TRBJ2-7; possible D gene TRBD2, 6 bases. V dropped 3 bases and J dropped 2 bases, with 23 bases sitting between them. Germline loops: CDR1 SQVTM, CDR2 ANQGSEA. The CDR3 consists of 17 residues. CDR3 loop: CSVETAVSGPTTYEQYF. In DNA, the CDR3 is TGCAGCGTTGAGACTGCCGTGAGCGGGCCTACAACCTACGAGCAGTACTTC.

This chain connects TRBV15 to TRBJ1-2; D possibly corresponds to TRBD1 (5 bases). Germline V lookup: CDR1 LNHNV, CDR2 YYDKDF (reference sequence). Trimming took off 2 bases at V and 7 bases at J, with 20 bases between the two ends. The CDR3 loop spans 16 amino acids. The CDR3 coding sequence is TGTGCCACCAGCAGACCTTATATAACCACCCAGGGTGGCTACACCTTC. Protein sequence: CATSRPYITTQGGYTF.

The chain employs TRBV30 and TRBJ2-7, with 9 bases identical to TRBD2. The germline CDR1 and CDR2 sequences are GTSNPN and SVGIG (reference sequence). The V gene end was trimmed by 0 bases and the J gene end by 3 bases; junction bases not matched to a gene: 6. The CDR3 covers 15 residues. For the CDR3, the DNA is TGTGCCTGGAGTGTGGGGCTAGCGGGAAGCTACGAGCAGTACTTC. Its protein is CAWSVGLAGSYEQYF.

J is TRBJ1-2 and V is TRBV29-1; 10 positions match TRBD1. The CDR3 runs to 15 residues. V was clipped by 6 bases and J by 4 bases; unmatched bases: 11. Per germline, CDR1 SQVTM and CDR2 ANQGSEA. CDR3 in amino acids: CSVPGQGSIGYGYTF. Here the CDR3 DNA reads TGCAGCGTCCCGGGACAGGGGAGTATAGGCTATGGCTACACCTTC.

The CDR3 DNA reads as TGTGCCAGCGGGGAGAAGGGCCGCTATGGCTACACCTTC. The encoded protein is CASGEKGRYGYTF. The chain carries TRBV25-1 and TRBJ1-2; D remains ambiguous. The CDR3 contains 13 residues. The V and J ends lost 8 bases and 4 bases respectively, with 14 bases between them. Germline CDR1 is MGHDK and CDR2 is SYGVNS.